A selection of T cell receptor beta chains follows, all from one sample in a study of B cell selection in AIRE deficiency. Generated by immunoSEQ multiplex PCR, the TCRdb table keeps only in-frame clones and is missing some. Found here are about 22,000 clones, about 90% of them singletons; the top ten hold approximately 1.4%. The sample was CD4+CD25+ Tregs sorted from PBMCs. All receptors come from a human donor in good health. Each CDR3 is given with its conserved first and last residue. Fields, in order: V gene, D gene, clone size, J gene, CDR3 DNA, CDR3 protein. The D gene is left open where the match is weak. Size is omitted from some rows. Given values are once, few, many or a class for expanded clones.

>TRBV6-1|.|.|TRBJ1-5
TGTGCCAGCAGTGAGGGGAAGAAGAATCAGCCCCAGCATTTT
CASSEGKKNQPQHF
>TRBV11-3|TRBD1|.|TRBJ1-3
TGTGCCAGCAGCGAAGGACAGGGGAACACCATATATTTT
CASSEGQGNTIYF
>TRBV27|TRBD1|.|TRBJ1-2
TGTGCCAGCAGTTTCGCAGGGGGCGACTATGGCTACACCTTC
CASSFAGGDYGYTF
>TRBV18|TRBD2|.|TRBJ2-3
TGTGCCAGCTCACCACTGAGCGGGGGGTCCGCAGATACGCAGTATTTT
CASSPLSGGSADTQYF
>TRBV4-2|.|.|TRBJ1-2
TGTGCCAGCAGTCCGATTAGGGGGGTTTACTATGGCTACACCTTC
CASSPIRGVYYGYTF
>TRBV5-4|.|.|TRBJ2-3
TGTGCCAGCAGCTTGGTGGCCGCAGATACGCAGTATTTT
CASSLVAADTQYF
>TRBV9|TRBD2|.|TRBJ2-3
TGTGCCAGCAAATACGTAGCGGGGATCGCAGATACGCAGTATTTT
CASKYVAGIADTQYF
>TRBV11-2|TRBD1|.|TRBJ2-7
TGTGCCAGCATCAGGACAGGGGAGACTAAGGAGCAGTACTTC
CASIRTGETKEQYF
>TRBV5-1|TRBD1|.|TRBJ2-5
TGCGCCAGCAGTTCCGCAGGGGGCTTGGAGACCCAGTACTTC
CASSSAGGLETQYF
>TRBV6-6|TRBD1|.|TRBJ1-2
TGTGCCAGCAGACGGAGGGGGACAGGGTATGGCTACACCTTC
CASRRRGTGYGYTF
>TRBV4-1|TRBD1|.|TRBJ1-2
TGCGCCAGCAGCCTCAGGGGGATTGGCTACACCTTC
CASSLRGIGYTF
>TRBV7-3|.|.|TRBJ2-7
TGTGCCAGCAGCTTGTCTGGCTACGAGCAGTACTTC
CASSLSGYEQYF
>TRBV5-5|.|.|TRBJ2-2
TGTGCCAGCAGTCCGGGACACATAATGAACACCGGGGAGCTGTTTTTT
CASSPGHIMNTGELFF
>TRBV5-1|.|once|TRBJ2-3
TGCGCCAGCAGCTCCGGGACATTCACAGATACGCAGTATTTT
CASSSGTFTDTQYF
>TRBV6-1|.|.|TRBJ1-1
TGTGCCAGCAGCGATCTGAGAAACACTGAAGCTTTCTTT
CASSDLRNTEAFF
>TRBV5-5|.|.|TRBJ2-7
TGTGCCAGCAGCTTGTCGGCCTACGAGCAGTACTTC
CASSLSAYEQYF
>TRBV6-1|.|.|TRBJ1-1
TGTGCCAGCAGTGTAGTCCCGACAGGAGGGACTGAAGCTTTCTTT
CASSVVPTGGTEAFF
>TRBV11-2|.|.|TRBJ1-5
TGTGCCAGCAGCTTAAGACCGACCGAGCGGACAGCCCCAGCATTT
CASSLRPTERTAPAF
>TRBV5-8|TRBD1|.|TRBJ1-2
TGTGCCAGCAGCTCCGGGACAGCCCCTACTAACTATGGCTACACCTTC
CASSSGTAPTNYGYTF
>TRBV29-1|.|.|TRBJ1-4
TGCAGCGTTGTCGGAGGACCTAATGAAAAACTGTTTTTT
CSVVGGPNEKLFF
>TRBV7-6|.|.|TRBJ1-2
TGTGCCAGCAGCATATCGGGCAGTTATGGCTACACCTTC
CASSISGSYGYTF
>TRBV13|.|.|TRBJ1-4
TGTGCCAGCAGCGCGAGGACAACTAATGAAAAGCTGTTTTTT
CASSARTTNEKLFF
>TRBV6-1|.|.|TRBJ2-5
TGTGCCAGCAGTGTGACTAGGGTCGAGACCCAGTACTTC
CASSVTRVETQYF
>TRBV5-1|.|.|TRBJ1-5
TGCGCCAGCAGCTTGGAGCCATCGATTTTGGGCAATCAGCCCCAGCATTTT
CASSLEPSILGNQPQHF
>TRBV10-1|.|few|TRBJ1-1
TGCGCCAGCAGTGAGGGACAGAACACTGAAGCTTTCTTT
CASSEGQNTEAFF
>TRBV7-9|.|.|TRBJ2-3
TGTGCCAGCAGCTTACAGACGGCAGATACGCAGTATTTT
CASSLQTADTQYF
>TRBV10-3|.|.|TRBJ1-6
TGTGCCATCAGTGATCAGGGGAATTCACCCCTCCACTTT
CAISDQGNSPLHF
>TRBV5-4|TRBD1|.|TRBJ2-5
TGTGCCAGCAGCTGGAGGACAGGTTCTATTCAAGAGACCCAGTACTTC
CASSWRTGSIQETQYF
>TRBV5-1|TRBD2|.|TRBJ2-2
TGCGCCAGCAGTTTTCGCGATAGCGGGACTAGGAAGGGCGGGGAGCTGTTTTTT
CASSFRDSGTRKGGELFF
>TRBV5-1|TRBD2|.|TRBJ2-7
TGCGCCAGCAGCGGGAGGGCACCCTACGAGCAGTACTTC
CASSGRAPYEQYF
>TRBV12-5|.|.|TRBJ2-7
TGTGCTAGTGGTTTCAATTACGAGCAGTACTTC
CASGFNYEQYF
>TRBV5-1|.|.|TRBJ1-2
TGCGCCAGCAGCTTGGATCAGCCTACAGGCACCACAAACTTC
CASSLDQPTGTTNF
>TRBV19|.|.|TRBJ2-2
TGTGCCAGTAGGAGAACCGGGACCCTTAGGGAGCTGTTTTTT
CASRRTGTLRELFF
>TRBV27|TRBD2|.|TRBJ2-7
TGTGCCAGCAGTTCCAGACTAGCGGGAGTATCCTACGAGCAGTACTTC
CASSSRLAGVSYEQYF
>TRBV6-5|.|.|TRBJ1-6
TGTGCCAGCAGTTACCGTCAGACTCAGCCCCTCCACTTT
CASSYRQTQPLHF
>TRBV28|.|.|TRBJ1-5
TGTGCCAGCAGTTTATTAAGCAGAAGCAATCAGCCCCAGCATTTT
CASSLLSRSNQPQHF
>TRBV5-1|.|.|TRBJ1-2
TGCGCCAGCAGCTTTGACAGAAGCTATGGCTACACCTTC
CASSFDRSYGYTF
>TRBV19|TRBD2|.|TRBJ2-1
TGTGCCAGTATTGCCCGGTCTAGCGGGAGGGCCAGAGGGTCCTACAATGAGCAGTTCTTC
CASIARSSGRARGSYNEQFF
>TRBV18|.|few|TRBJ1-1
TGTGCCAGCTCACCAGCGGCGGTTTTAAACACTGAAGCTTTCTTT
CASSPAAVLNTEAFF
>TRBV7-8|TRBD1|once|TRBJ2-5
TGTGCCAGCAGCTTAACAGGGGGGAGGCAAGAGACCCAGTACTTC
CASSLTGGRQETQYF
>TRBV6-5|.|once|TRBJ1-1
TGTGCCAGCACAGGATCTGAAGGGTCTTTCTTT
CASTGSEGSFF
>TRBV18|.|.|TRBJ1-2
TGTGCCAGCTCACCACGTCCGGGGGACGGCTACACCTTC
CASSPRPGDGYTF
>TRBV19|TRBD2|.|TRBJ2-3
TGTGCCAGTACCTCCGGGAGGGCCCAGGGTACGCAGTATTTT
CASTSGRAQGTQYF
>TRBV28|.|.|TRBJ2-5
TGTGCCAGCAGTTTTCAGGGTTCGGAGACCCAGTACTTC
CASSFQGSETQYF
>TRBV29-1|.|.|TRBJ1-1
TGCAGCGTAGCAGAGGGGATCCCTGAAGCTTTCTTT
CSVAEGIPEAFF
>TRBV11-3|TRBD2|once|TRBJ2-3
TGTGCCAGCAGCACAGGACTAGCGGGAGTAAGCACAGATACGCAGTATTTT
CASSTGLAGVSTDTQYF